This TCR beta chain came from a study of shared clonotypes between healthy human individuals (dated by TCRdb to about 2020). With regard to the full study: Three men and a couple of women, aged 18 to 49 years, made up the cohort. Leukapheresis yielded between about 0.9 and 9.5 billion PBMCs per donor. For each donor, CD4 naive and CD4 memory were each given three plates, CD8 naive was given two plates, and CD8 memory was given one plate. Different laboratories and diverse techniques were used to prepare libraries and sequence TCR repertoires, to increase sequencing depth and limit assay-specific biases. To estimate repertoire size and how much clonotypes are shared between individuals, the study performed deep sequencing of blood TCR repertoires from roughly five healthy adults.

The donors were healthy, HIV-negative adults with no recently reported acute infections or vaccinations. Every donor was a Caucasian adult living in Nashville, Tennessee, USA. Magnetic negative selection was used to enrich CD4+ T cells, after which naive cells were positively selected on CD45RA and the negative fraction became the memory subset. Blood was collected by leukapheresis, and PBMCs were isolated by Ficoll-Histopaque density gradient centrifugation and then cryopreserved in liquid nitrogen vapor phase. Purity and quantity of every magnetically sorted T cell population were checked by analytical flow cytometry. Genomic DNA was isolated from every sorted fraction and measured by UV absorbance on a Nanodrop 2000c. Comments on this clone: Its antigen specificity is not known. No base quality values were provided; no much bigger clone lies one nucleotide off.

Germline trimming: 4 bases from V, 3 bases from J; junction bases outside gene matches: 2. From the cysteine up to the phenylalanine, the CDR3 has a length of 14 residues. The kept DNA is CDR3 alone, 42 bases in frame from the first base. According to the germline V gene, CDR1 reads SGHVS and CDR2 reads FNYEAQ. Using the deep immunoSEQ assay, TCR CDR3 regions were amplified from genomic DNA by multiplex PCR. Genomic DNA extracted from each cell subset was distributed evenly over all wells of several immunoSEQ 96-well plates, and each plate served as one replicate. For sorted subsets, roughly 200 ng of genomic DNA, equivalent to around 30,000 T cell genomes, went into each replicate PCR. Purified libraries were measured with a Qubit 3.0 fluorometer, size-checked on a Bioanalyzer 2100, and measured again with the KAPA Library Quantification kit. Every immunoSEQ 96-well plate was sequenced on a separate single-read 150-cycle Illumina NextSeq 550 flow cell. The authors processed their data as follows. The immunoSEQ output contained only junctional sequences without quality scores, so filtering could not match that applied to full-length reads. Sequences were annotated with PyIR, a Python wrapper for IgBLAST v1.9, and V/J genes and CDR3 were assigned using IMGT germline references. Any read was removed if the V/J assignment was weak (E-value above 1e-6), the CDR3 was missing, or the read contained stop codons, out-of-frame junctions, or ambiguous translated residues. A V3J clonotype was defined by an identical inferred V gene, J gene, and CDR3 amino acid sequence. Percentage overlap between repertoires was computed as shared unique clonotypes divided by the size of the smaller repertoire. Richness of each repertoire was evaluated using RTK rarefaction, the Chao1 estimator, and Recon v2.1 estimates of unobserved clonotypes. OLGA was used to compute generation probabilities for all TCRbeta clonotypes that the gDNA method yielded from a handful of donors. Held by TCRdb, this immuneACCESS table contains in-frame sequences only and omits some clones. Under half of the omission traces to an unresolved V gene where checked; the cause of the rest is unknown. The V and J calls and clone size are taken from that table; D and trimming were inferred from the DNA. The sample table contains 2,100,000 or so clones; only one count was recorded for nearly 97% of them. Of the sample, roughly 0.13% is held by the ten largest clones.

Results the study describes overall, beyond this receptor: When several donors were compared, the shared fraction of clonotypes was roughly 4.8% for naive CD4, more than 3% for naive CD8, more than 2% for memory CD4, and around 0.4% for memory CD8. Only blood was sampled, and tissue TCR repertoires likely differ from those in blood. Rarefaction of sorted-subset datasets indicated incomplete sequencing despite the large sequencing depth. Because the study included a small number of donors, the genetic and exposure-history diversity represented was limited. Pairwise subsampling indicated that sequencing depth was expected to affect the degree of clonotype sharing among donors. Compared with non-shared clonotypes, the clonotypes found in all four sorted-subset donors had higher generation probabilities. Naive subsets generally had larger estimated clonotype richness than memory subsets did.

This TCR was sampled from a man aged 18 to 29 in good health. The sequenced sample consisted of naive CD4+ T cells sorted from blood. The cell subset or site label here, explained by the study, means: CD45RA+ positively selected. The rearrangement combines TRBV7-6 with TRBJ2-3; 9 nucleotides in the junction match TRBD2. The DNA sequence follows: TGTGCCAGCAGCTGGGCGGGGGGGACAGATACGCAGTATTTT. Translated, this gives CASSWAGGTDTQYF. With the rest looked up from the reference TRBV7-6 and TRBJ2-3 genes rather than sequenced, the full variable domain is GAGVSQSPRYKVTKRGQDVALRCDPISGHVSLYWYRQALGQGPEFLTYFNYEAQQDKSGLPNDRFSAERPEGSISTLTIQRTEQRDSAMYRCASSWAGGTDTQYFGPGTRLTVL.